This is a list of T cell receptor beta chains from one sample in a study of blood T cell repertoires in COVID-19. Some clones are missing from TCRdb's copy, which holds only in-frame ones; the method was immunoSEQ multiplex PCR. The data show approximately 77,000 clones, roughly 88% seen once. Sequencing was performed on peripheral blood. Receptors were obtained from a woman aged 80 or over with acute or convalescent COVID-19. Each CDR3 is given with its conserved first and last residue. The order of the fields is clone size, V gene, D gene, J gene, CDR3 protein, CDR3 DNA. D genes are given only for firm matches. Size is stated for part of the rows, as once, few or many counts, or as a class when the clone is expanded.

clone size: .; V gene: TRBV6-2/TRBV6-3; D gene: .; J gene: TRBJ1-6; CDR3 protein: CASSQGEIGSPLHF; CDR3 DNA: TGTGCCAGCAGTCAGGGCGAGATCGGTTCACCCCTCCACTTT
clone size: .; V gene: TRBV4-2; D gene: .; J gene: TRBJ1-5; CDR3 protein: CASSYPGHPLKGSNQPQHF; CDR3 DNA: TGTGCCAGCAGCTACCCGGGACACCCGCTTAAGGGGAGCAATCAGCCCCAGCATTTT
clone size: .; V gene: TRBV18; D gene: TRBD1; J gene: TRBJ2-3; CDR3 protein: CASSPLGQGSPDTQYF; CDR3 DNA: TGTGCCAGCTCACCGCTGGGACAGGGGAGTCCGGATACGCAGTATTTT
clone size: .; V gene: TRBV5-5; D gene: .; J gene: TRBJ1-5; CDR3 protein: CASSLEGIGNQPQHF; CDR3 DNA: TGTGCCAGCAGCTTGGAGGGGATAGGTAATCAGCCCCAGCATTTT
clone size: .; V gene: TRBV6-5; D gene: .; J gene: TRBJ1-4; CDR3 protein: CASSRQTTNEKLFF; CDR3 DNA: TGTGCCAGCAGTCGCCAGACAACTAATGAAAAACTGTTTTTT
clone size: .; V gene: TRBV10-3; D gene: TRBD2; J gene: TRBJ2-1; CDR3 protein: CAISPGERGAQFSYNEQFF; CDR3 DNA: TGTGCCATCAGCCCCGGGGAGCGGGGGGCCCAATTCTCCTACAATGAGCAGTTCTTC
clone size: .; V gene: TRBV2; D gene: TRBD2; J gene: TRBJ2-5; CDR3 protein: CASRQRGLAARETQYF; CDR3 DNA: TGTGCCAGCAGGCAGAGGGGACTAGCCGCGCGAGAGACCCAGTACTTC
clone size: .; V gene: TRBV5-1; D gene: TRBD1; J gene: TRBJ2-7; CDR3 protein: CASSLDRGPGEQYF; CDR3 DNA: TGCGCCAGCAGCTTGGACAGGGGGCCGGGCGAGCAGTACTTC
clone size: .; V gene: TRBV11-2; D gene: TRBD1; J gene: TRBJ2-7; CDR3 protein: CASTRRQGNSYEQYF; CDR3 DNA: TGTGCCAGCACCCGAAGACAGGGGAACTCCTACGAGCAGTACTTC
clone size: few; V gene: TRBV7-2; D gene: TRBD1; J gene: TRBJ1-2; CDR3 protein: CASTPQGGQGRNGYTF; CDR3 DNA: TGTGCCAGCACCCCCCAGGGGGGACAGGGTCGGAATGGCTACACCTTC
clone size: .; V gene: TRBV6-2/TRBV6-3; D gene: .; J gene: TRBJ1-1; CDR3 protein: CASSWSPGGRSTEAFF; CDR3 DNA: TGTGCCAGCAGTTGGAGCCCGGGGGGGCGTAGCACTGAAGCTTTCTTT
clone size: .; V gene: TRBV30; D gene: TRBD1; J gene: TRBJ2-3; CDR3 protein: CAWGQFGTGPDTQYF; CDR3 DNA: TGTGCCTGGGGACAATTCGGGACAGGGCCAGATACGCAGTATTTT
clone size: .; V gene: TRBV5-6; D gene: .; J gene: TRBJ1-1; CDR3 protein: CASSLGSVNTEAFF; CDR3 DNA: TGTGCCAGCAGCTTGGGTAGCGTGAACACTGAAGCTTTCTTT
clone size: .; V gene: TRBV30; D gene: TRBD2; J gene: TRBJ2-3; CDR3 protein: CAWNPSGAGADTQYF; CDR3 DNA: TGTGCCTGGAACCCGAGCGGGGCGGGAGCAGATACGCAGTATTTT
clone size: few; V gene: TRBV6-5; D gene: TRBD1; J gene: TRBJ1-1; CDR3 protein: CASRAGQGNTEAFF; CDR3 DNA: TGTGCCAGCAGGGCGGGACAGGGAAACACTGAAGCTTTCTTT
clone size: .; V gene: TRBV19; D gene: TRBD1; J gene: TRBJ1-6; CDR3 protein: CASSPGQSSYNSPLHF; CDR3 DNA: TGTGCCAGTAGCCCGGGACAGAGCTCCTATAATTCACCCCTCCACTTT
clone size: .; V gene: TRBV19; D gene: TRBD1; J gene: TRBJ1-2; CDR3 protein: CASSITPQGDGYTF; CDR3 DNA: TGTGCCAGTAGTATCACCCCACAGGGGGATGGCTACACCTTC
clone size: .; V gene: TRBV6-1; D gene: .; J gene: TRBJ1-2; CDR3 protein: CASSEALGLTNYGYTF; CDR3 DNA: TGTGCCAGCAGTGAAGCGCTTGGGCTAACTAACTATGGCTACACCTTC
clone size: few; V gene: TRBV2; D gene: TRBD1; J gene: TRBJ1-1; CDR3 protein: CASRTGVAFF; CDR3 DNA: TGTGCCAGCAGAACAGGGGTAGCTTTCTTT
clone size: .; V gene: TRBV19; D gene: TRBD1; J gene: TRBJ2-7; CDR3 protein: CASSIHRGDAEQYF; CDR3 DNA: TGTGCCAGTAGTATTCACAGGGGGGACGCCGAGCAGTACTTC
clone size: .; V gene: TRBV12-3/TRBV12-4; D gene: .; J gene: TRBJ1-4; CDR3 protein: CASSLGNGFKLFF; CDR3 DNA: TGTGCCAGCAGTTTAGGCAACGGGTTTAAACTGTTTTTT
clone size: .; V gene: TRBV6-5; D gene: TRBD1; J gene: TRBJ2-7; CDR3 protein: CASSRTGTGLYEQYF; CDR3 DNA: TGTGCCAGCAGTAGAACCGGGACAGGGCTCTACGAGCAGTACTTC
clone size: .; V gene: TRBV3-1/TRBV3-2; D gene: .; J gene: TRBJ1-2; CDR3 protein: CASRPGVAARGYTF; CDR3 DNA: TGTGCCAGCAGACCAGGGGTGGCGGCACGTGGCTACACCTTC
clone size: .; V gene: TRBV6-1; D gene: .; J gene: TRBJ1-5; CDR3 protein: CASSEAGRPQHF; CDR3 DNA: TGTGCCAGCAGTGAAGCTGGGCGGCCCCAGCATTTT
clone size: .; V gene: TRBV7-9; D gene: TRBD2; J gene: TRBJ2-2; CDR3 protein: CASIHSGLAGDGELFF; CDR3 DNA: TGTGCCAGCATCCACTCGGGACTAGCGGGAGACGGGGAGCTGTTTTTT
clone size: .; V gene: TRBV4-1; D gene: .; J gene: TRBJ2-7; CDR3 protein: CASSQVDRPRQYF; CDR3 DNA: TGCGCCAGCAGCCAAGTTGACAGGCCGAGGCAGTACTTC
clone size: .; V gene: TRBV27; D gene: .; J gene: TRBJ2-3; CDR3 protein: CASSLQEFRVGDTQYF; CDR3 DNA: TGTGCCAGCAGTTTACAGGAATTCAGGGTAGGAGATACGCAGTATTTT
clone size: .; V gene: TRBV21-1; D gene: .; J gene: TRBJ1-5; CDR3 protein: CASSKVNPGYQPQHF; CDR3 DNA: TGTGCCAGCAGCAAAGTAAACCCGGGTTATCAGCCCCAGCATTTT
clone size: .; V gene: TRBV3-1/TRBV3-2; D gene: .; J gene: TRBJ1-6; CDR3 protein: CASSQAGNSPLHF; CDR3 DNA: TGTGCCAGCAGCCAAGCGGGGAATTCACCCCTCCACTTT
clone size: .; V gene: TRBV6-5; D gene: TRBD1; J gene: TRBJ1-2; CDR3 protein: CASSYGRDRFGYTF; CDR3 DNA: TGTGCCAGCAGTTACGGGCGGGACAGATTCGGCTACACCTTC
clone size: once; V gene: TRBV30; D gene: .; J gene: TRBJ1-2; CDR3 protein: CAWKPPGPLTNYGYTF; CDR3 DNA: TGTGCCTGGAAGCCGCCAGGGCCCCTGACTAACTATGGCTACACCTTC
clone size: .; V gene: TRBV3-1/TRBV3-2; D gene: TRBD1; J gene: TRBJ1-5; CDR3 protein: CASSPTGTGYQPQHF; CDR3 DNA: TGTGCCAGCAGCCCGACCGGGACAGGGTATCAGCCCCAGCATTTT
clone size: .; V gene: TRBV7-9; D gene: TRBD1; J gene: TRBJ1-6; CDR3 protein: CASSSRDRGNSPLHF; CDR3 DNA: TGTGCCAGCAGCTCCCGGGACAGGGGTAATTCACCCCTCCACTTT
clone size: .; V gene: TRBV7-2; D gene: TRBD1; J gene: TRBJ1-1; CDR3 protein: CASSFGTGGPYAEAFF; CDR3 DNA: TGTGCCAGCAGCTTTGGGACAGGGGGTCCCTACGCTGAAGCTTTCTTT
clone size: .; V gene: TRBV19; D gene: TRBD1; J gene: TRBJ1-6; CDR3 protein: CATSGGQGYNSPLHF; CDR3 DNA: TGTGCCACCTCCGGGGGACAGGGCTATAATTCACCCCTCCACTTT
clone size: .; V gene: TRBV4-2; D gene: TRBD2; J gene: TRBJ2-5; CDR3 protein: CASRGGAGGSQETQYF; CDR3 DNA: TGTGCCAGCAGGGGGGGAGCGGGAGGTTCCCAAGAGACCCAGTACTTC
clone size: .; V gene: TRBV5-1; D gene: TRBD1; J gene: TRBJ1-4; CDR3 protein: CASSGQGGNNEKLFF; CDR3 DNA: TGCGCCAGCAGCGGACAGGGGGGTAATAATGAAAAACTGTTTTTT